This entry features one T cell receptor (beta chain) sequence. The identical CDR3 is also encoded by other nucleotide sequences in the sample. This record belongs to a study of blood T cell repertoires in COVID-19. V was pared by 4 bases and J by 4 bases, with 3 bases of the junction left unmatched. Germline CDR1 and CDR2: MNHEY and SMNVEV (reference sequence). This CDR3 contains 14 residues. Sequencing used immunoSEQ multiplex PCR; TCRdb keeps in-frame clones, though not all of them. In the table there are approximately 400,000 clones, roughly 90% of which are singletons. This TCR was sampled from a man in his forties or fifties with acute or convalescent COVID-19. V usage is TRBV27 and J usage is TRBJ2-7; TRBD1 agrees at 11 bases. Sequencing used peripheral blood. The DNA of the CDR3 is TGTGCCAGCAGTTGGGACAGGGGGGGTTACGAGCAGTACTTC. This codes for CASSWDRGGYEQYF.